Presented here are 32 T cell receptor beta chains from one specimen sequenced in a study of blood T cell repertoires in COVID-19. TCRdb's copy holds only in-frame clones and misses some; the assay was immunoSEQ multiplex PCR. The table shows some 300,000 clones, with about nine tenths occurring only once. Input material: peripheral blood. Receptor source: a woman aged 45-65 years with COVID-19, enrolled during active disease.

V and J are TRBV5-6 and TRBJ2-7; D is perhaps TRBD2 (5 bases). Per germline, CDR1 SGHDT and CDR2 YYEEEE. The CDR3 extends over 15 amino acids. Trimming removed 2 bases at V and 2 bases at J, with 14 bases between. CDR3: CASSLLKTGTYEQYF. The CDR3, as DNA: TGTGCCAGCAGCTTACTAAAAACGGGAACCTACGAGCAGTACTTC.

Turning to this clone: A junction boundary mismatches the germline segment, possibly from a read error. The chain employs TRBV18 and TRBJ2-5, with D possibly matching TRBD1 (5 bases). Germline V gene lookup returns CDR1 KGHSH and CDR2 LQKENI. The CDR3 runs to 14 residues. DNA of the CDR3: TGTGCCGGCTCACCACGGGTCCAGGGCGAGACCCAGTACTTC. Its translation: CAGSPRVQGETQYF. Filled out from reference TRBV18 and TRBJ2-5, the complete variable domain reads NAGVMQNPRHLVRRRGQEARLRCSPMKGHSHVYWYRQLPEEGLKFMVYLQKENIIDESGMPKERFSAEFPKEGPSILRIQQVVRGDSAAYFCAGSPRVQGETQYFGPGTRLLVL.

The V and J genes are TRBV5-6 and TRBJ2-7, with D perhaps matching TRBD2 (5 bases). CDR3 size: 15 residues. Deletions cut 4 bases from V and 4 bases from J, with 18 bases between. Germline CDR1 and CDR2: SGHDT and YYEEEE. This CDR3 reads CASSPLMKGAYEQYF. As DNA, the CDR3 is TGTGCCAGCAGCCCCCTTATGAAGGGAGCTTACGAGCAGTACTTC.

The rearrangement uses TRBV25-1 and TRBJ2-1; 13 nucleotides match TRBD2. V shed 8 bases and J 8 bases; nucleotides not matched to a gene: 9. Germline V gene lookup returns CDR1 MGHDK and CDR2 SYGVNS. The CDR3 runs 15 residues. CDR3 DNA: TGTGCCAGCGGGGGGACTAGCGGGACTCAAGATGAGCAGTTCTTC. Protein sequence: CASGGTSGTQDEQFF.

The V gene is TRBV6-5, the J gene TRBJ2-5; the match to TRBD1 covers 7 bases. Germline CDR1 is MNHEY and CDR2 is SVGAGI. J was trimmed by 4 bases and V by 2 bases; bases with no gene match: 10. This CDR3 contains 16 residues. The CDR3, as DNA: TGTGCCAGCAGTTACGTAGGGGGTAGGGGGCCAGAGACCCAGTACTTC. It translates to CASSYVGGRGPETQYF.

The CDR3 is CASSQVTGTDTQYF. The CDR3 bases are TGCGCCAGCAGCCAAGTGACAGGCACAGATACGCAGTATTTT. The rearrangement joins TRBV4-3 to TRBJ2-3, with D possibly TRBD1 on 5 matching bases. CDR3 length: 14 residues. Germline V gene lookup returns CDR1 LGHNA and CDR2 YSLEER. The V gene lost 1 base and the J gene lost 1 base, with 6 bases spanning the gap.

This chain joins TRBV2 and TRBJ2-7; TRBD2 aligns across 15 bases. The CDR3 extends over 17 amino acids. J gave up 4 bases and V 5 bases, and 9 bases lay outside the gene matches. The germline V gene has CDR1 SNHLY and CDR2 FYNNEI. CDR3 protein: CASSIPGLAGGQYEQYF. CDR3 DNA sequence: TGTGCCAGCAGTATACCCGGACTAGCGGGAGGGCAATACGAGCAGTACTTC. Complete variable domain (other parts from reference TRBV2 and TRBJ2-7): EPEVTQTPSHQVTQMGQEVILRCVPISNHLYFYWYRQILGQKVEFLVSFYNNEISEKSEIFDDQFSVERPDGSNFTLKIRSTKLEDSAMYFCASSIPGLAGGQYEQYFGPGTRLTVT.

V is TRBV4-3 and J is TRBJ2-1, with 8 bases that match TRBD2. The germline gives CDR1 LGHNA, CDR2 YSLEER. CDR3 length: 20 residues. V trimming: 0 bases; J trimming: 1 base; junction bases outside the gene matches: 14. The CDR3 is CASSQEGSSGWEGSYNEQFF. For the CDR3, the DNA is TGCGCCAGCAGCCAAGAGGGTTCTAGCGGGTGGGAGGGATCCTACAATGAGCAGTTCTTC.

Concerning this clone: The same CDR3 can be traced to other DNA sequences in this sample. V and J are TRBV6-4 and TRBJ1-4; D might be TRBD1 (6 bases). Germline CDR1 and CDR2: MRHNA and SNTAGT. The V end was cut by 5 bases, the J end by 5 bases, with 9 bases between. CDR3 length: 13 amino acids. CDR3 nucleotide sequence: TGTGCCAGCAGTCGGACAGAGAATGAAAAACTGTTTTTT. Protein sequence: CASSRTENEKLFF.

The chain joins TRBV5-1 to TRBJ2-7; 10 nucleotides align to TRBD2. The CDR3 has 15 amino acids. Trimming cost V 0 bases and J 7 bases; bases outside gene matches: 7. CDR1 and CDR2 (germline): SGHRS, YFSETQ. The CDR3 region has the DNA TGCGCCAGCAGCTTGGCTACTAGCGGGATCGGGGAGCAGTACTTC. Amino acids: CASSLATSGIGEQYF.

Remarks on this clone: Other DNA sequences in this sample translate to the same CDR3. The chain uses TRBV12-3 or TRBV12-4 and TRBJ1-1; the D gene is possibly TRBD1 (5 bases). The CDR3 totals 13 residues. Trimming stripped 8 bases from V and 5 bases from J, with 15 bases between. CDR3 in amino acids: CASSSQGGTEAFF. CDR3 coding DNA: TGTGCCAGCTCTTCCCAGGGAGGGACTGAAGCTTTCTTT.

This chain joins TRBV30 and TRBJ1-3, with TRBD1 matching over 7 bases. Germline CDR1 GTSNPN, CDR2 SVGIG (reference sequence). CDR3 length equals 15 residues. Trimming at V came to 4 bases and at J to 0 bases, leaving 6 bases not matched to a gene. The CDR3 protein is CAWTISGGSGNTIYF. The CDR3 DNA is TGTGCCTGGACCATATCAGGGGGCTCTGGAAACACCATATATTTT.

This rearrangement joins TRBV12-5 to TRBJ2-3, with 9 bases fitting TRBD2. CDR1 and CDR2 from the germline V gene are LGHNT and FRNRAP. The CDR3 loop spans 15 amino acids. The trim removed 6 bases at V and 3 bases at J, leaving 7 bases unmatched. The CDR3 sequence: CASGPSGTWTDTQYF. As DNA, the CDR3 is TGTGCTAGTGGCCCTAGCGGGACATGGACAGATACGCAGTATTTT. The entire variable domain, with the rest obtained from reference TRBV12-5 and TRBJ2-3, is as follows: DARVTQTPRHKVTEMGQEVTMRCQPILGHNTVFWYRQTMMQGLELLAYFRNRAPLDDSGMPKDRFSAEMPDATLATLKIQPSEPRDSAVYFCASGPSGTWTDTQYFGPGTRLTVL.

This clone was counted a single time. This chain links TRBV5-4 with TRBJ2-7; TRBD2 aligns across 8 bases. V gave up 3 bases and J gave up 4 bases; unmatched junction bases: 15. The CDR3 spans 17 residues. Germline CDR1 is SGHNT and CDR2 is YYREEE (reference sequence). Here the CDR3 reads CASSWAGTRDSIYEQYF. The CDR3 nucleotides read TGTGCCAGCAGCTGGGCCGGGACTAGGGACTCTATTTACGAGCAGTACTTC.

This rearrangement joins TRBV6-5 to TRBJ2-7, with 8 bases lining up with TRBD1. J was trimmed by 1 base and V by 5 bases; bases with no gene match: 7. Germline CDR1 is MNHEY and CDR2 is SVGAGI. This CDR3 has 15 residues. The CDR3 DNA sequence: TGTGCCAGCAGTACAACAGGGGGGCAGTCCTACGAGCAGTACTTC. This gives the protein CASSTTGGQSYEQYF.

The CDR3 coding sequence is TGTGCCACCAGCAGAGAGGAACTAAACTATGGCTACACCTTC. Protein sequence: CATSREELNYGYTF. The chain employs TRBV15 and TRBJ1-2; D remains unclear. This CDR3 spans 14 amino acids. The ends were cut back, 0 bases at V and 2 bases at J, with 7 bases in the middle. Germline V lookup: CDR1 LNHNV, CDR2 YYDKDF (reference sequence).

In DNA form, the CDR3 reads TGTGCCAGCAGCGTAGCTTGGGGCGGGAGCGAGCATGAGCAGTTCTTC. Its translation: CASSVAWGGSEHEQFF. V and J are TRBV9 and TRBJ2-1, with 7 bases matching TRBD2. This CDR3 has 16 amino acids. V lost 0 bases, J lost 8 bases, and 11 bases stayed unmatched. Germline V gives CDR1 SGDLS, CDR2 YYNGEE.

The chain couples TRBV7-2 to TRBJ1-3, with D uncertain. The V end lost 4 bases, the J end lost 0 bases, and 4 bases lay between the germline ends. The CDR3 runs 13 residues. The germline V gene has CDR1 SGHTA and CDR2 FQGNSA. CDR3 amino acids: CASSSSSGNTIYF. CDR3 coding DNA: TGTGCCAGCAGCTCGTCCTCTGGAAACACCATATATTTT.

Concerning this clone: The identical CDR3 is also encoded by other nucleotide sequences in the sample. The chain links TRBV18 to TRBJ1-1; D might be TRBD1 (6 bases). CDR1 and CDR2 (germline): KGHSH, LQKENI. The CDR3 spans 15 residues. V gave up 1 base and J gave up 2 bases, with 11 bases separating them. The CDR3 nucleotides read TGTGCCAGCTCACCACGTACCGGGACAAACACTGAAGCTTTCTTT. This translates into CASSPRTGTNTEAFF.

The chain combines TRBV5-4 with TRBJ2-2; TRBD2 matches at 10 bases. The junction had 9 bases not matched to a gene; V was cut back by 7 bases and J by 3 bases. This CDR3 is built from 16 residues. Germline lookup yields CDR1 SGHNT and CDR2 YYREEE (reference sequence). DNA of the CDR3: TGTGCCAGCTCCCCAGGTAGCGGGAGGTACACCGGGGAGCTGTTTTTT. Amino acids: CASSPGSGRYTGELFF.

The chain employs TRBV7-2 and TRBJ2-7; 10 bases line up with TRBD2. The CDR3 runs to 14 residues. V lost 5 bases, J lost 7 bases, and 8 bases stayed unmatched. Germline V lookup: CDR1 SGHTA, CDR2 FQGNSA. The CDR3: CASSPLAGVREQYF. The CDR3 nucleotides are TGTGCCAGCAGCCCTCTAGCGGGAGTAAGGGAGCAGTACTTC.

The J gene is TRBJ1-1, the V gene TRBV9; 8 bases are shared with TRBD1. The CDR3 length is 15 residues. The junction had 5 bases not matched to a gene; V was cut back by 0 bases and J by 4 bases. The V gene's germline CDR1 is SGDLS and CDR2 YYNGEE. The CDR3 reads CASSVAPTGGTEAFF. As DNA, the CDR3 is TGTGCCAGCAGCGTAGCTCCAACAGGGGGCACTGAAGCTTTCTTT.

The rearrangement joins TRBV24-1 to TRBJ2-1; a possible D gene is TRBD1 (6 bases). The CDR3 has 16 residues. The germline CDR1 and CDR2 sequences are KGHDR and SFDVKD. V lost 4 bases and J 0 bases, leaving 12 bases between the germline ends. The CDR3 nucleotides are TGTGCCACCAGTGACCCGCGACAGGTCTCCTACAATGAGCAGTTCTTC. It is translated as CATSDPRQVSYNEQFF.

The rearrangement uses TRBV5-1 and TRBJ2-7, with 8 bases lining up with TRBD1. With 5 bases clipped from V and 5 bases from J, the junction kept 12 bases outside the gene matches. Germline CDR1 SGHRS, CDR2 YFSETQ. This CDR3 spans 15 amino acids. CDR3 sequence reads: CASSSTGGLVDEQYF. The CDR3 nucleotides read TGCGCCAGCAGTTCTACAGGGGGTTTGGTTGACGAGCAGTACTTC.

This chain connects TRBV6-5 to TRBJ1-2, with D hard to call. Germline assignment: CDR1 MNHEY and CDR2 SVGAGI. The V gene lost 5 bases and the J gene lost 4 bases, with 14 bases spanning the gap. The CDR3 totals 14 residues. CDR3 nucleotide sequence: TGTGCCAGCAGTATGCTGGTAGAAACCTATGGCTACACCTTC. This translates into CASSMLVETYGYTF.

The rearrangement joins TRBV5-4 to TRBJ2-1, with TRBD2 matching over 9 bases. The germline CDR1 and CDR2 sequences are SGHNT and YYREEE (reference sequence). This CDR3 region has 14 residues. V trimming: 10 bases; J trimming: 8 bases; junction bases outside the gene matches: 13. For the CDR3, the DNA is TGTGCCCAGCAGGCGGCGGGAGGGCGCGATGAGCAGTTCTTC. It translates to CAQQAAGGRDEQFF.

The rearrangement uses TRBV12-3 or TRBV12-4 and TRBJ2-7, with TRBD1 matching over 7 bases. With 6 bases clipped from V and 2 bases from J, the junction kept 4 bases outside the gene matches. The CDR3 runs to 13 residues. The CDR3 region has the DNA TGTGCCAGCAGGAGGACAGGCCCCTACGAGCAGTACTTC. As protein: CASRRTGPYEQYF.

This sequence joins TRBV15 and TRBJ2-7, with 8 bases lining up with TRBD2. Germline trimming cut 5 bases from V and 6 bases from J; bases unmatched to any gene: 6. Germline values: CDR1 LNHNV, CDR2 YYDKDF (reference sequence). The CDR3 spans 13 residues. For the CDR3, the DNA is TGTGCCACCAGCGGCACGGGGGGGGGCGAGCAGTACTTC. Encoded protein: CATSGTGGGEQYF.

The chain is built from TRBV7-6 and TRBJ2-1; D is perhaps TRBD2 (5 bases). The V end was cut by 3 bases, the J end by 7 bases, with 10 bases between. Looked up from germline, CDR1 is SGHVS and CDR2 is FNYEAQ. The CDR3 sequence is 13 residues long. CDR3 DNA: TGTGCCAGCAGCTTTAGGCTAGCTAATGAGCAGTTCTTC. Its translation: CASSFRLANEQFF.

This clone was detected a few times. The gene calls are TRBV6-5 and TRBJ1-6; 8 bases line up with TRBD1. The germline gives CDR1 MNHEY, CDR2 SVGAGI. V lost 6 bases and J lost 7; bases outside the gene matches: 8. This CDR3 contains 15 residues. CDR3 DNA: TGTGCCAGCAGCCTGGACAGGGAGGGAAATTCACCCCTCCACTTT. It is translated as CASSLDREGNSPLHF.

The rearrangement joins TRBV5-6 to TRBJ1-1, with 8 bases that match TRBD1. Germline V gene lookup returns CDR1 SGHDT and CDR2 YYEEEE. The CDR3 sequence is 16 residues long. With V trimmed by 0 bases and J by 5 bases, 9 bases remained unmatched. DNA for the CDR3: TGTGCCAGCAGCTTGGCAGGGGGCGCGGGGGAGACTGAAGCTTTCTTT. Its protein product is CASSLAGGAGETEAFF.

The chain combines TRBV7-9 with TRBJ1-5; no definite D call. Germline CDR1 and CDR2: SEHNR and FQNEAQ (reference sequence). This CDR3 is 14 amino acids long. V shed 4 bases and J shed 1 base, with 8 bases lying between them. DNA for the CDR3: TGTGCCAGCAGCTACAGTGTCAGCAATCAGCCCCAGCATTTT. Its protein is CASSYSVSNQPQHF.